This paragraph covers one TCR beta chain sequence. One end of the junction fails to match germline, which may point to a read error. This sample was taken from a study of control samples from healthy donors and cancer patients. Sequencing was performed with immunoSEQ multiplex PCR; in TCRdb, only in-frame clones are kept and a portion is missing. The table records around 85,000 clones, 85% to 90% of them present only once. The sample comprised blood. The receptor's source is a woman aged 55-70 years in good health.

This chain's CDR3 is CASSLQANTEAFF. CDR3 coding DNA: TGTGCTAGCAGCCTCCAGGCGAACACTGAAGCTTTCTTT. V and J are TRBV7-7 and TRBJ1-1; D remains ambiguous. Germline V gene data show CDR1 as SSHAT and CDR2 as FNYEAQ (reference sequence). The CDR3 is made up of 13 amino acids.